The 25 T cell receptor beta chains in this list originate from one sample, sequenced in a study of OX40 agonist ivuxolimab in advanced cancers. Libraries were prepared through the immunoSEQ multiplex PCR assay. The source is immuneACCESS, and TCRdb retained only in-frame sequences with V and J called. Part of the clones is not carried over; for the studies checked, unresolved V genes explain less than half of this, and the remainder is unexplained. This sample lists some 80,000 clones; about 85% were detected once. Of the sample, 0.55% to 0.7% is held by the ten largest clones. This specimen was CD4+ or CD8+ T cells sorted from blood, taken in a trial of the OX40 agonist ivuxolimab. These TCRs come from an adult with an advanced solid tumor such as melanoma, head and neck, liver or kidney cancer.

V usage is TRBV6-6 and J usage is TRBJ2-5; D may be TRBD2 (5 bases). Germline V gene lookup returns CDR1 MNHNY and CDR2 SVGAGI (reference sequence). Trimming cost V 6 bases and J 4 bases, with 21 bases left between them. There are 16 residues in the CDR3. CDR3 DNA sequence: TGTGCCAGCAGGTTAACATTGTCAGGAACTAGAGAGACCCAGTACTTC. Amino acid sequence: CASRLTLSGTRETQYF.

The chain carries TRBV11-2 and TRBJ1-6; D is uncertain. The CDR3 loop spans 15 amino acids. Germline values: CDR1 SGHAT, CDR2 FQNNGV. The germline V and J ends were trimmed by 5 bases and 2 bases, with 10 bases remaining between them. CDR3 loop: CASSKDPAYNSPLHF. CDR3 DNA: TGTGCCAGCAGCAAGGACCCAGCCTATAATTCACCCCTCCACTTT.

This rearrangement joins TRBV7-7 to TRBJ2-1; D is unclear. V was pared by 5 bases and J by 7 bases, with 12 bases between. This CDR3 has 13 amino acids. Germline CDR1 and CDR2: SSHAT and FNYEAQ (reference sequence). The CDR3 nucleotides read TGTGCCAGCAGCCCAAGAAGGTCGAATGAGCAGTTCTTC. Its translation is CASSPRRSNEQFF.

The table lists this clone with a few counts. The rearrangement links TRBV20-1 to TRBJ2-7; D ambiguous. In germline, CDR1 is DFQATT, CDR2 SNEGSKA (reference sequence). V lost 6 bases and J lost 0, with 6 bases in between. The CDR3 sequence is 11 residues long. The CDR3 reads CSASDSYEQYF. CDR3 DNA: TGCAGTGCCTCGGACTCCTACGAGCAGTACTTC.

The chain combines TRBV10-3 with TRBJ2-2; 11 bases are a match to TRBD2. The CDR3 has 16 residues. The junction had 9 bases not matched to a gene; V was cut back by 8 bases and J by 4 bases. Germline V lookup: CDR1 ENHRY, CDR2 SYGVKD. The CDR3 DNA reads as TGTGCCATCTTAGGAATTCTAGCGGGGGGCACCGGGGAGCTGTTTTTT. This translates into CAILGILAGGTGELFF.

This rearrangement joins TRBV18 to TRBJ2-3, with D perhaps assigned TRBD1 or TRBD2 (5 bases each). CDR3 size: 15 residues. The V gene lost 2 bases and the J gene lost 4 bases, with 13 bases spanning the gap. The germline V gene encodes CDR1 KGHSH and CDR2 LQKENI. The CDR3 region has the DNA TGTGCCAGCTCACCAGGGACCTCTGGCGCAGATACGCAGTATTTT. This translates into CASSPGTSGADTQYF.

V gene TRBV28 combines with J gene TRBJ1-3; D unresolved. Between the trimmed V and J ends, which lost 8 bases and 5 bases, there was a span of 10 bases. This CDR3 region has 12 residues. Germline loops: CDR1 MDHEN, CDR2 SYDVKM. The CDR3 region has the DNA TGTGCCAGCTCGGACTCCCGAAACACCATATATTTT. Translated: CASSDSRNTIYF.

This clone was seen a single time. The V and J genes are TRBV11-2 and TRBJ1-4, with 9 bases matching TRBD1. The trim removed 5 bases at V and 5 bases at J, leaving 3 bases unmatched. The CDR3 runs to 14 residues. CDR1 SGHAT and CDR2 FQNNGV come from the germline V gene. In nucleotides, the CDR3 is TGTGCCAGCAGCCGGGACAGGGTAAATGAAAAACTGTTTTTT. Amino acid sequence: CASSRDRVNEKLFF.

The genes are TRBV9 and TRBJ2-3, with D uncertain. Germline-derived CDR1 and CDR2 are SGDLS and YYNGEE. V was shortened by 2 bases and J by 5 bases, with 12 bases between the two germline ends. The length of the CDR3 is 14 residues. CDR3 in amino acids: CASSVDLVGDTQYF. Written as DNA, the CDR3 is TGTGCCAGCAGCGTCGACCTGGTGGGAGATACGCAGTATTTT.

V gene TRBV7-9 combines with J gene TRBJ1-1; D is perhaps TRBD1 (6 bases). V was pared by 0 bases and J by 0 bases, with 11 bases between. CDR1 is SEHNR, CDR2 FQNEAQ, per germline (reference sequence). The CDR3 has 16 amino acids. The DNA for the CDR3 is TGTGCCAGCAGCTTAGCGCTAGGGGGAGTGAACACTGAAGCTTTCTTT. It is translated as CASSLALGGVNTEAFF.

The rearrangement joins TRBV9 to TRBJ1-6; D is perhaps TRBD1 (6 bases). The CDR3 runs 15 residues. CDR1 is SGDLS, CDR2 YYNGEE, per germline. The V and J ends lost 0 bases and 7 bases respectively, with 11 bases between them. The CDR3 sequence is CASSVEGGPNSPLHF. The CDR3 nucleotides read TGTGCCAGCAGCGTAGAGGGGGGCCCAAATTCACCCCTCCACTTT.

This rearrangement joins TRBV4-3 to TRBJ1-1; D gene unclear. CDR1 and CDR2 from the germline V gene are LGHNA and YSLEER. The CDR3 contains 13 residues. Trimming shortened V by 4 bases and J by 11 bases, and 17 bases separated the two germline ends. The CDR3 DNA reads TGCGCCAGCAGCCCAGGCGGGTCAGCCCGGGCTTTCTTT. Amino acids: CASSPGGSARAFF.

The chain links TRBV11-2 to TRBJ2-2, with D tentatively TRBD2 (6 bases). Trimming removed 1 base from V and 1 base from J, with 10 bases in between. The CDR3 loop spans 16 amino acids. Looked up from germline, CDR1 is SGHAT and CDR2 is FQNNGV. CDR3 loop: CASSLVAGMNTGELFF. The DNA for the CDR3 is TGTGCCAGCAGCTTAGTTGCGGGAATGAACACCGGGGAGCTGTTTTTT.

This clone came up once. The rearrangement links TRBV14 to TRBJ1-4; D uncertain. Looked up from germline, CDR1 is SGHDN and CDR2 is FVKESK. V lost 1 base and J 10 bases, leaving 16 bases between the germline ends. CDR3 size: 15 residues. The CDR3 region is CASSQAGGLVGKLFF. The CDR3 DNA reads as TGTGCCAGCAGCCAAGCTGGAGGGCTAGTTGGAAAACTGTTTTTT.

The chain links TRBV2 to TRBJ2-1; D may be TRBD1 or TRBD2 (6 bases each). This CDR3 has 16 amino acids. With 1 base removed from V and 5 bases from J, the gap between germline ends came to 15 bases. The germline V gene encodes CDR1 SNHLY and CDR2 FYNNEI. The CDR3 coding sequence is TGTGCCAGCAGTGAAGTGGGGGGCCCGTTTGACAATGAGCAGTTCTTC. Translating gives CASSEVGGPFDNEQFF. Drawing the rest from reference TRBV2 and TRBJ2-1, the complete variable domain is EPEVTQTPSHQVTQMGQEVILRCVPISNHLYFYWYRQILGQKVEFLVSFYNNEISEKSEIFDDQFSVERPDGSNFTLKIRSTKLEDSAMYFCASSEVGGPFDNEQFFGPGTRLTVL.

This clone was seen a few times. The chain joins TRBV9 to TRBJ1-1; no clear D. The CDR3 is made up of 16 amino acids. V was pared by 2 bases and J by 1 base, with 15 bases between. In germline, CDR1 is SGDLS, CDR2 YYNGEE. The CDR3 reads CASSVTLGPKNTEAFF. The CDR3, as DNA: TGTGCCAGCAGCGTCACCCTAGGACCGAAGAACACTGAAGCTTTCTTT.

The chain is built from TRBV6-6 and TRBJ1-5; TRBD1 matches 7 bases. Germline assignment: CDR1 MNHNY and CDR2 SVGAGI (reference sequence). This CDR3 is built from 14 residues. J was trimmed by 5 bases and V by 5 bases; bases with no gene match: 6. The CDR3 protein is CASSPGTEYQPQHF. The CDR3 DNA sequence: TGTGCCAGCAGTCCAGGGACAGAGTATCAGCCCCAGCATTTT.

This clone was observed once. This chain joins TRBV10-3 and TRBJ1-5; D gene unclear. Germline loops: CDR1 ENHRY, CDR2 SYGVKD. This CDR3 region has 12 residues. V was trimmed by 0 bases and J by 9 bases, leaving 6 bases between them. CDR3: CAISESTGPQHF. CDR3 DNA: TGTGCCATCAGTGAGTCGACGGGGCCCCAGCATTTT.

The rearrangement uses TRBV7-9 and TRBJ2-1; D remains ambiguous. The CDR3 length is 13 residues. Trimming removed 1 base at V and 6 bases at J, with 7 bases between. Germline V CDR1 and CDR2: SEHNR, FQNEAQ (reference sequence). DNA of the CDR3: TGTGCCAGCAGCTTAGGGAGCCTCAATGAGCAGTTCTTC. This gives the protein CASSLGSLNEQFF.

V gene TRBV4-3 combines with J gene TRBJ1-3; 9 bases are shared with TRBD1. Trimming took 4 bases from V and 3 from J; bases not matched to a gene: 13. The length of the CDR3 is 18 residues. Germline V gene sequence: CDR1 LGHNA, CDR2 YSLEER. The CDR3 DNA is TGCGCCAGCAGCCGCTGGGCCACCGGGACAGGGTATGGAAACACCATATATTTT. Protein product: CASSRWATGTGYGNTIYF.

The gene calls are TRBV6-1 and TRBJ2-5, with D possibly being TRBD2 (6 bases). Trimming stripped 3 bases from V and 5 bases from J, with 13 bases between. CDR1 is MNHNS, CDR2 SASEGT, per germline. The CDR3 is 14 amino acids. This chain's CDR3 is CASSEGRGGETQYF. The CDR3 bases are TGTGCCAGCAGTGAGGGGCGGGGCGGGGAGACCCAGTACTTC.

This chain connects TRBV5-4 to TRBJ2-5; the D is unclear. Trimming removed 1 base from V and 5 bases from J, with 9 bases in between. The CDR3 has 13 residues. The germline gives CDR1 SGHNT, CDR2 YYREEE (reference sequence). The CDR3 nucleotides read TGTGCCAGCAGCTTGACGGCGACGGAGACCCAGTACTTC. As protein: CASSLTATETQYF. Full variable domain (outside the CDR3, taken from reference TRBV5-4 and TRBJ2-5): ETGVTQSPTHLIKTRGQQVTLRCSSQSGHNTVSWYQQALGQGPQFIFQYYREEENGRGNFPPRFSGLQFPNYSSELNVNALELDDSALYLCASSLTATETQYFGPGTRLLVL.

J is TRBJ2-7 and V is TRBV6-5, with TRBD1 identical over 9 bases. There are 15 residues in the CDR3. Looked up from germline, CDR1 is MNHEY and CDR2 is SVGAGI. Trimming took 5 bases from V and 3 from J; bases not matched to a gene: 8. The CDR3 spells CASSPVLDRGYEQYF. CDR3 sequence (DNA): TGTGCCAGCAGTCCTGTATTGGACAGGGGCTACGAGCAGTACTTC.

This rearrangement joins TRBV7-2 to TRBJ1-2; tentative D call: TRBD1 (5 bases). V was trimmed by 5 bases and J by 7 bases, leaving 20 bases between them. The CDR3 sequence is 15 residues long. Germline CDR1 and CDR2: SGHTA and FQGNSA. The CDR3, as DNA: TGTGCCAGCAGCAGTTCCGGGGGGACGGGGTTTGGCTACACCTTC. It encodes CASSSSGGTGFGYTF.

V and J are TRBV7-6 and TRBJ2-6; D may be TRBD1 or TRBD2 (5 bases each). Germline CDR1 is SGHVS and CDR2 is FNYEAQ. CDR3 size: 18 residues. V lost 1 base, J lost 0 bases, and 13 bases lay in between. CDR3 bases: TGTGCCAGCAGCTTAGGGGGGATATGGGGCTCTGGGGCCAACGTCCTGACTTTC. Protein: CASSLGGIWGSGANVLTF.